This entry concerns a single TCR beta chain. Its specificity is unknown. The CDR3 totals 15 residues. Germline CDR1 reads SGHTA; CDR2 reads FQGTGA. V gave up 5 bases and J gave up 4 bases; unmatched junction bases: 6. The data belong to a study of T cells in Graves' hyperthyroidism and ophthalmopathy. RNA transcripts provided the source from which TCR beta CDR3 regions were amplified. First-round RT-PCR with HTBI primers amplified the TCR CDR3 region. MiXCR was run by TCRdb on the multiplex PCR reads, yielding one entry per CDR3 protein. Among a few hundred thousand distinct CDR3 sequences listed, roughly 46% were seen once. Notes on the study in general: Ophthalmopathy got predicted by the model a median approximately 6 months before its onset. Among thyroid clonotypes expanded above 0.001, most also appeared in blood.

Sequences were obtained from peripheral blood or thyroid tissue (not recorded which). The chain employs TRBV7-3 and TRBJ2-5; 11 nucleotides align to TRBD2. The TCR was taken from a woman aged 18-29 years with Graves' hyperthyroidism. Written as DNA, the CDR3 is TGTGCCAGCAGCGAGACTAGCGGGATAGGAGAGACCCAGTACTTC. This gives the protein CASSETSGIGETQYF.